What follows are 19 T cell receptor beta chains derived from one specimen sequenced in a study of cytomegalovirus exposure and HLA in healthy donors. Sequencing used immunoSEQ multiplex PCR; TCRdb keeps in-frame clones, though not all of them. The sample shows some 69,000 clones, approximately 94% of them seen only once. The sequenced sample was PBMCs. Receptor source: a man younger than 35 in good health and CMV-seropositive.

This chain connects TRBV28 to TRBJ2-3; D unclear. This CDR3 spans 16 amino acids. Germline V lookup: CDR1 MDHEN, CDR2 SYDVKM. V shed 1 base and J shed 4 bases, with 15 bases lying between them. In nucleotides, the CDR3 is TGTGCCAGCAGTTTATCGTCCAACTATATTCCAGATACGCAGTATTTT. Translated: CASSLSSNYIPDTQYF.

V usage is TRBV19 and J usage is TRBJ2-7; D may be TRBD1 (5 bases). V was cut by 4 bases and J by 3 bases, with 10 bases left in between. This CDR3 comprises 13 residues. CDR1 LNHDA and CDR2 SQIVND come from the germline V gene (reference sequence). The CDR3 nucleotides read TGTGCCAGTAGTACGACAGTGGGCTACGAGCAGTACTTC. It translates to CASSTTVGYEQYF.

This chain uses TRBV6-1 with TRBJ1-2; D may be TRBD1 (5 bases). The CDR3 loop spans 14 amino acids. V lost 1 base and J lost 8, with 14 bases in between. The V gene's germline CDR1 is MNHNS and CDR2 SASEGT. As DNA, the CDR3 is TGTGCCAGCAGTGAAGGACGGGCGGAGGGGGGCTACACCTTC. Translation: CASSEGRAEGGYTF.

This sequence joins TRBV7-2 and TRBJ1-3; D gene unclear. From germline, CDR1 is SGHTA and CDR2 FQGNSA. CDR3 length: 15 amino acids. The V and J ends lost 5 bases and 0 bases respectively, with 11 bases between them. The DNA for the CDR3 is TGTGCCAGCAGCAGCCCACCTTACTCTGGAAACACCATATATTTT. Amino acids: CASSSPPYSGNTIYF.

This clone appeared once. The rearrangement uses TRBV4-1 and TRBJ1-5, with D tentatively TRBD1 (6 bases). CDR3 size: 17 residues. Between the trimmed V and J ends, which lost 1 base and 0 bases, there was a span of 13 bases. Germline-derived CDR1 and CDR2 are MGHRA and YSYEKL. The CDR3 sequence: CASSQVSGVYSNQPQHF. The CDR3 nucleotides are TGCGCCAGCAGCCAAGTTTCAGGGGTCTATAGCAATCAGCCCCAGCATTTT.

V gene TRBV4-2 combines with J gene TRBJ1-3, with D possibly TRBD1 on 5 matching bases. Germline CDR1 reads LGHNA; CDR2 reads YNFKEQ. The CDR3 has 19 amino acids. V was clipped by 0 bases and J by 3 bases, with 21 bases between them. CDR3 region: CASSQDPSRVQGRGNTIYF. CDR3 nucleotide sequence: TGTGCCAGCAGCCAAGATCCCTCCAGGGTTCAGGGTCGTGGAAACACCATATATTTT.

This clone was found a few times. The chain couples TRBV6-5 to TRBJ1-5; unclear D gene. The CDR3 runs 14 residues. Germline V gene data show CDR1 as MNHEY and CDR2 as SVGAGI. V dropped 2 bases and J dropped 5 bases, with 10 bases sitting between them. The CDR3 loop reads CASSYGGLDQPQHF. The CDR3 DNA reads TGTGCCAGCAGTTACGGCGGGTTAGATCAGCCCCAGCATTTT.

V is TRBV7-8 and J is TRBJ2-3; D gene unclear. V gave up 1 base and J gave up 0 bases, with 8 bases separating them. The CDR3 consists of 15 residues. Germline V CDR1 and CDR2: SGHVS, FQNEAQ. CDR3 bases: TGTGCCAGCAGCTTAGGACTCCTAAGCACAGATACGCAGTATTTT. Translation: CASSLGLLSTDTQYF.

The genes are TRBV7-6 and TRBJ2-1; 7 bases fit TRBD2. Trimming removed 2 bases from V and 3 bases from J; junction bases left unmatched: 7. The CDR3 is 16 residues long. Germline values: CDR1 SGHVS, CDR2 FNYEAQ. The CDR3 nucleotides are TGTGCCAGCAGCTTAACTGCGCTAGCGGTCTACAATGAGCAGTTCTTC. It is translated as CASSLTALAVYNEQFF.

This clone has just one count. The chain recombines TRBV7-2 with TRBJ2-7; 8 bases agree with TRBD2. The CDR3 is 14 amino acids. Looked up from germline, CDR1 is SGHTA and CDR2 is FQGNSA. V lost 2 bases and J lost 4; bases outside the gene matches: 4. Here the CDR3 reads CASSLWGGGYEQYF. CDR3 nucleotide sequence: TGTGCCAGCAGCTTATGGGGCGGGGGGTACGAGCAGTACTTC.

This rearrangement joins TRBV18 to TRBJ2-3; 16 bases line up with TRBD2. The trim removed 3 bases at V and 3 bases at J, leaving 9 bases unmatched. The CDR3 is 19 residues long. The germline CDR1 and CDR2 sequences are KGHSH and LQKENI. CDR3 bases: TGTGCCAGCTCACCTTACCATCCGGGACTAGCGGGAGGGACAGATACGCAGTATTTT. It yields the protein CASSPYHPGLAGGTDTQYF.

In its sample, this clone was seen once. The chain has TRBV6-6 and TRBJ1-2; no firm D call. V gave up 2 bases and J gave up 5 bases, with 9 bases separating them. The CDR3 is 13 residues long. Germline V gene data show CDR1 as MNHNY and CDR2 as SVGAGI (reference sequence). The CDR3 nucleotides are TGTGCCAGCAGTTACGGACTGGGGTATGGCTACACCTTC. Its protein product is CASSYGLGYGYTF.

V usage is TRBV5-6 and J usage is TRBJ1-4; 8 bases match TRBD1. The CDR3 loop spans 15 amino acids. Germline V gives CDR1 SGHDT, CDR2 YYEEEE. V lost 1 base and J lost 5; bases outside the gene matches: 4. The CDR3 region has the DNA TGTGCCAGCAGCTTGCGCCGACAGGGGAATGAAAAACTGTTTTTT. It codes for CASSLRRQGNEKLFF.

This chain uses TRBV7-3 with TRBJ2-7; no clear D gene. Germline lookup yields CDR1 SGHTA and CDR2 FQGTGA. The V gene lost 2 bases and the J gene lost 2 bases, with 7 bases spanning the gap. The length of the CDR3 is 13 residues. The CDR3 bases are TGTGCCAGCAGCTTATATGCGGCCTACGAGCAGTACTTC. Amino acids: CASSLYAAYEQYF.

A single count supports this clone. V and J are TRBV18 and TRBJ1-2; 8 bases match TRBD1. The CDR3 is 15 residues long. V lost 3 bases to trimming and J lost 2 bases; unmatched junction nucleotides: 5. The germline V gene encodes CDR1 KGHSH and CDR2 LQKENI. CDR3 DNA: TGTGCCAGCTCACCCGGGACAGGAGAAAACTATGGCTACACCTTC. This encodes CASSPGTGENYGYTF.

CDR3: CASSLGQGGVGELFF. CDR3 DNA sequence: TGCGCCAGCAGCTTAGGACAGGGTGGTGTCGGGGAGCTGTTTTTT. The chain links TRBV4-1 to TRBJ2-2; 8 bases are shared with TRBD1. Germline V lookup: CDR1 MGHRA, CDR2 YSYEKL. This CDR3 comprises 15 residues. J gave up 7 bases and V 5 bases, and 9 bases lay outside the gene matches.

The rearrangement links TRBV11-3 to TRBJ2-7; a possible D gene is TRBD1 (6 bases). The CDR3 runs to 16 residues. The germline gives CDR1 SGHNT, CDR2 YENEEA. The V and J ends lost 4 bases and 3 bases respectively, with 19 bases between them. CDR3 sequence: CASSSSWGQGIYEQYF. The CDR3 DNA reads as TGTGCCAGCAGCTCCAGCTGGGGCCAGGGGATCTACGAGCAGTACTTC.

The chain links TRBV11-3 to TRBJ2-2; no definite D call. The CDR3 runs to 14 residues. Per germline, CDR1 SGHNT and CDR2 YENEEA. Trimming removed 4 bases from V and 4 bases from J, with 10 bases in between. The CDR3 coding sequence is TGTGCCAGCAGCTCCAGTCTTTCCACCGGGGAGCTGTTTTTT. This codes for CASSSSLSTGELFF.

CDR3 region: CSVTAYGGNEQFF. CDR3 sequence (DNA): TGCAGCGTGACCGCCTACGGGGGGAATGAGCAGTTCTTC. V and J are TRBV29-1 and TRBJ2-1; 7 bases align to TRBD2. The ends lost 6 bases at V and 7 bases at J; junction bases unmatched: 9. CDR1 is SQVTM and CDR2 is ANQGSEA in the germline V gene. The CDR3 consists of 13 residues.